This TCR beta chain was sequenced during a study of blood T cell repertoires in COVID-19. In the study overall: COVID-19 samples collected from the United States, Italy and Spain covered acute and convalescent phases.

Those who participated ranged in age from about 18 to 95 years and resided in approximately 26 US areas. Cohort 3 donors counted as recovered after two negative PCRs, clearance, or resolved symptoms. J was trimmed by 2 bases and V by 3 bases; bases with no gene match: 6. Per the germline V gene, CDR1 is MGHRA and CDR2 is YSYEKL. The CDR3 is 15 residues long. Per the study methods: Estimation of nucleated cell counts was performed using reference gene primer amplification. Sequencing used immunoSEQ multiplex PCR; TCRdb keeps in-frame clones, though not all of them. V and J calls and clone size follow that table, whereas D and trimming were derived from the DNA. Here the sample spans around 300,000 clones, roughly nine tenths being singletons.

This receptor was taken from a woman in her fifties or sixties who had recovered from COVID-19. Input material: PBMCs or T cells enriched from blood (not recorded which). This chain uses TRBV4-1 with TRBJ2-7; 8 nucleotides agree with TRBD1. The CDR3 is CASSQQGARAYEQYF. The CDR3 nucleotides read TGCGCCAGCAGCCAGCAGGGGGCGAGGGCCTACGAGCAGTACTTC.